The text below deals with one T cell receptor beta chain. Its matching antigen is unknown. Compared with germline, one end of the junction differs, possibly owing to a read error. Described time point: pre-sensitization, week 0. Sample treatment: therapeutic diphenylcyclopropenone sensitization with weekly scalp DPC. In TCRdb, the RACE reads were re-called with MiXCR into one record per CDR3 protein. There are more than 55,000 distinct CDR3 sequences in the sample; 9.5% to 10% occur only once, and nearly 10% lies in the top ten. The record originates from a study of human T cells and chemical hapten exposure. The overall study: Throughout the approximately 25-week study, diphenylcyclopropenone was applied weekly to the patients' scalps. Findings and limits, study-wide: As patch test score rose, PT1 expanded TCR counts tended to rise as well.

The CDR3 contains 12 residues. Per the germline V gene, CDR1 is LGHNA and CDR2 is YSLEER. J is TRBJ2-7 and V is TRBV4-3; the D is unclear. The sample here was whole blood, taken in connection with sensitization to the hapten diphenylcyclopropenone (DPC). The TCR was taken from a man in his forties or fifties with alopecia areata. Some clones in this sample may be carry-over from other donors' samples. The CDR3 protein is CASSQGGGRVHF. CDR3 DNA: TGCGCCAGCAGCCAGGGTGGCGGACGAGTACACTTC.